This TCR beta chain was sequenced in a study of immune heterogeneity within non-small cell lung tumors. Amplification of TCR beta CDR3 was performed by multiplex PCR with 32 V and 13 J primers. In TCRdb, the multiplex PCR reads were re-called with MiXCR into one record per CDR3 protein. The sample records 7,000 to 8,000 distinct CDR3 sequences, 22% being singletons. Bulk tumor genomic DNA was the template, and each sample received about 590 ng. Several widely spaced biopsies per primary tumor were taken during surgery. With untreated, newly diagnosed non-small cell lung cancer, the patients went on to undergo curative surgery. Newly diagnosed non-small cell lung cancer patients undergoing curative-intent surgery served as donors. Overall study findings and caveats: High-frequency T-cell receptor beta clonotypes were largely distinct between individual patients. Local T-cell clonality and local tumor mutational burden correlated moderately but significantly (R around 0.3). Tumor sites in a patient shared identical dominant CDR3 beta clonotypes and also carried site-unique high-frequency clones.

On this clonotype: The antigen is undetermined.

This TCR came from a man in his sixties with non-small cell lung cancer. The sequenced material came from lung tumor tissue.

The CDR3 coding sequence is TGTGCCAGCAGTAAGAGTTTCAACGAGCAGTACTTC. Translated: CASSKSFNEQYF. The chain employs TRBV12-3 or TRBV12-4 and TRBJ2-7; the D is unclear. V shed 5 bases and J shed 5 bases, with 10 bases lying between them. The CDR3 is 12 residues long.